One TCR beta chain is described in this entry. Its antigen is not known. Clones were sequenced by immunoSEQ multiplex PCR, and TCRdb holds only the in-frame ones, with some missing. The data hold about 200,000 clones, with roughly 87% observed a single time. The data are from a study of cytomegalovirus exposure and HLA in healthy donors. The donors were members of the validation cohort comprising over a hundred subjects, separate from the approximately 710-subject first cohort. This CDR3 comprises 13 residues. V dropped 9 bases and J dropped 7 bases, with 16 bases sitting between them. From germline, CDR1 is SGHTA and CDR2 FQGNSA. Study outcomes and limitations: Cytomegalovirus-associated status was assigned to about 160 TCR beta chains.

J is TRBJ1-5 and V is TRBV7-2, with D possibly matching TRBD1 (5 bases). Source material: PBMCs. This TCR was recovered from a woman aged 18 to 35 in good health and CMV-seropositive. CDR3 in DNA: TGTGCCAGTAAGCTCGGGGGTAGCCAGCCCCAGCATTTT. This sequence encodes CASKLGGSQPQHF.